These 28 T cell receptor beta chains came from one sample sequenced in a study of early T cells in non-severe SARS-CoV-2 infection. TCRdb reprocessed the 5' RACE reads with MiXCR, giving one entry per CDR3 protein. The sample carries 25,000 to 30,000 distinct CDR3 sequences, roughly 4.1% recorded once. The sequenced sample was whole blood. The source is an adult who was a healthcare worker with PCR-confirmed SARS-CoV-2 infection or an uninfected control (not recorded which).

This clonotype appeared many times. This chain links TRBV18 with TRBJ2-7; D is ambiguous. Germline V lookup: CDR1 KGHSH, CDR2 LQKENI. The CDR3 consists of 14 residues. V lost 0 bases to trimming and J lost 0 bases, with 6 bases between them. DNA of the CDR3: TGTGCCAGCTCACCACCCCCAGGCTCCTACGAGCAGTACTTC. Translating gives CASSPPPGSYEQYF. The full variable domain, rest sourced from reference TRBV18 and TRBJ2-7, is NAGVMQNPRHLVRRRGQEARLRCSPMKGHSHVYWYRQLPEEGLKFMVYLQKENIIDESGMPKERFSAEFPKEGPSILRIQQVVRGDSAAYFCASSPPPGSYEQYFGPGTRLTVT.

Many counts were recorded for this clonotype. CDR3 coding DNA: TGCGCCAGCAGCCGAACAGGGGGCGCGGGCACTGAAGCTTTCTTT. Translating it yields CASSRTGGAGTEAFF. The chain uses TRBV5-1 and TRBJ1-1; 9 bases match TRBD1. The germline V gene encodes CDR1 SGHRS and CDR2 YFSETQ. The CDR3 sequence is 15 residues long. V lost 4 bases, J lost 4 bases, and 8 bases stayed unmatched.

With respect to this clonotype: Compared with germline, one end of the junction differs, possibly owing to a read error. V usage is TRBV28 and J usage is TRBJ1-4; perhaps TRBD1 as D (5 bases). This CDR3 contains 16 residues. Germline V gene sequence: CDR1 MDHEN, CDR2 SYDVKM. CDR3 sequence (DNA): TGTGTCAGCACCGCCCGGGACGGTTTAACTAATGAAAAACTGTTTTTT. Residues: CVSTARDGLTNEKLFF. The whole variable domain, filled in from reference TRBV28 and TRBJ1-4, reads DVKVTQSSRYLVKRTGEKVFLECVQDMDHENMFWYRQDPGLGLRLIYFSYDVKMKEKGDIPEGYSVSREKKERFSLILESASTNQTSMYLCVSTARDGLTNEKLFFGSGTQLSVL.

This clonotype was observed at least ten times. This chain joins TRBV5-6 and TRBJ2-6; D not certain. CDR3 length equals 17 residues. The V end lost 6 bases, the J end lost 1 base, and 17 bases lay between the germline ends. Germline CDR1 reads SGHDT; CDR2 reads YYEEEE. DNA for the CDR3: TGTGCCAGCACCCCTGGACGGTATACGTCTGGGGCCAACGTCCTGACTTTC. Translated: CASTPGRYTSGANVLTF. Full variable domain (missing parts from reference TRBV5-6 and TRBJ2-6): DAGVTQSPTHLIKTRGQQVTLRCSPKSGHDTVSWYQQALGQGPQFIFQYYEEEERQRGNFPDRFSGHQFPNYSSELNVNALLLGDSALYLCASTPGRYTSGANVLTFGAGSRLTVL.

In this sample, this clonotype turned up many times. The V gene is TRBV28, the J gene TRBJ1-2, with D possibly matching TRBD1 (5 bases). This CDR3 has 13 residues. V lost 6 bases to trimming and J lost 8 bases, with 16 bases between them. Germline assignment: CDR1 MDHEN and CDR2 SYDVKM. CDR3 coding DNA: TGTGCCAGCAGCCCCAGGGCTTTGGGAGGCTACACCTTC. Protein product: CASSPRALGGYTF.

This clonotype was observed at least ten times. The chain combines TRBV6-2 or TRBV6-3 with TRBJ2-1; TRBD1 matches 8 bases. There are 14 residues in the CDR3. V gave up 6 bases and J gave up 2 bases; unmatched junction bases: 3. Germline V gene sequence: CDR1 MNHEY, CDR2 SVGEGT. CDR3 loop: CASSKQGAYNEQFF. For the CDR3, the DNA is TGTGCCAGCAGCAAACAGGGGGCCTACAATGAGCAGTTCTTC.

This clonotype was counted only a few times. The chain is built from TRBV20-1 and TRBJ2-3, with 10 nucleotides matching TRBD2. CDR1 and CDR2 (germline): DFQATT, SNEGSKA (reference sequence). The CDR3 totals 14 residues. After removal of 8 bases from V and 2 bases from J, the junction contained 7 bases not matched to a gene. CDR3 in DNA: TGCAGTTGTATAGCGGGGGGATTCACAGATACGCAGTATTTT. It yields the protein CSCIAGGFTDTQYF.

At least ten counts were recorded for this clonotype. The V and J genes are TRBV7-7 and TRBJ2-3, with 14 bases lining up with TRBD2. V shed 5 bases, J shed 0 bases, and the junction held 10 bases outside the gene matches. The CDR3 is 19 residues long. Looked up from germline, CDR1 is SSHAT and CDR2 is FNYEAQ (reference sequence). The CDR3 DNA is TGTGCCAGCAGCCTAAGGACTAGCGGGGGGCGATCTAGCACAGATACGCAGTATTTT. Translation: CASSLRTSGGRSSTDTQYF.

This chain joins TRBV30 and TRBJ2-7, with D unclear. Trimming took off 0 bases at V and 2 bases at J, with 8 bases between the two ends. Per the germline V gene, CDR1 is GTSNPN and CDR2 is SVGIG (reference sequence). The CDR3 loop spans 13 amino acids. The CDR3 sequence is CAWSVLGPYEQYF. The CDR3 bases are TGTGCCTGGAGTGTCCTAGGCCCCTACGAGCAGTACTTC.

This clonotype was seen more than once but under ten times. V and J are TRBV12-3 or TRBV12-4 and TRBJ2-3; 10 bases match TRBD1. The V and J ends lost 5 bases and 0 bases, in that order; junction bases with no gene match: 5. The CDR3 extends over 16 amino acids. CDR3 DNA: TGTGCCAGCAGTCCAGGACAGGGGGGTAGCACAGATACGCAGTATTTT. Translation: CASSPGQGGSTDTQYF.

Many counts were recorded for this clonotype. The rearrangement joins TRBV19 to TRBJ1-5; possible D gene TRBD1, 6 bases. Trimming took 3 bases from V and 6 from J, leaving 12 bases between them. Germline values: CDR1 LNHDA, CDR2 SQIVND (reference sequence). The CDR3 is 14 amino acids. The CDR3 reads CASSITGNRQPQHF. CDR3 in DNA: TGTGCCAGTAGTATTACAGGGAATCGTCAGCCCCAGCATTTT.

This clonotype came up many times. The gene calls are TRBV7-2 and TRBJ1-1; D is ambiguous. The CDR3 sequence is 14 residues long. V dropped 3 bases and J dropped 4 bases, with 12 bases sitting between them. Germline values: CDR1 SGHTA, CDR2 FQGNSA. CDR3 DNA: TGTGCCAGCAGCTTTAAAGGGTTGATCACTGAAGCTTTCTTT. This encodes CASSFKGLITEAFF.

This clonotype occurred many times. This chain joins TRBV6-5 and TRBJ2-2; 8 bases agree with TRBD1. The junction had 6 bases not matched to a gene; V was cut back by 2 bases and J by 4 bases. Germline V gene lookup returns CDR1 MNHEY and CDR2 SVGAGI. This CDR3 spans 16 amino acids. The CDR3, as DNA: TGTGCCAGCAGTTACACGACAGGGGCGGGCACCGGGGAGCTGTTTTTT. Residues: CASSYTTGAGTGELFF.

This clonotype was seen at least ten times. Written as DNA, the CDR3 is TGTGCCAGCAGTGCCACAGGGTATGGTAGCGGGACCCAGTACTTC. Translation: CASSATGYGSGTQYF. The chain joins TRBV12-3 or TRBV12-4 to TRBJ2-5, with D possibly being TRBD1 or TRBD2 (6 bases each). This CDR3 comprises 15 residues. V lost 5 bases, J lost 7 bases, and 20 bases lay in between.

As for this clonotype: A clone one base away is much larger, so this may be a read error. The gene calls are TRBV6-6 and TRBJ2-1; weak D call: TRBD2 (6 bases). Germline loops: CDR1 MNHNY, CDR2 SVGAGI (reference sequence). The CDR3 runs to 14 residues. Trimming left V 2 bases short and J 8 bases short, with 13 bases between. The CDR3 region is CASSYAGLNDEQFF. As DNA, the CDR3 is TGTGCCAGCAGTTACGCGGGGCTTAACGATGAGCAGTTCTTC.

The rearrangement joins TRBV5-5 to TRBJ1-2; D ambiguous. CDR3 length equals 15 residues. Germline V gene lookup returns CDR1 SGHKS and CDR2 YYEKEE (reference sequence). V shed 2 bases and J shed 0 bases, with 11 bases lying between them. The CDR3 sequence: CASSLGLTSNYGYTF. CDR3 sequence (DNA): TGTGCCAGCAGCTTAGGCCTAACCTCTAACTATGGCTACACCTTC.

This clonotype was recorded a few times. A much larger clone sits a single nucleotide away, making a read error possible. The chain couples TRBV4-3 to TRBJ1-1, with D uncertain. Trimming left V 4 bases short and J 1 base short, with 10 bases between. Germline lookup yields CDR1 LGHNA and CDR2 YSLEER. There are 14 residues in the CDR3. CDR3 DNA sequence: TGCGCCAGCAGCCGAGATTTCAGGAACACTGAAGCTTTCTTT. Translation gives CASSRDFRNTEAFF.

There are many counts of this clonotype. CDR3 amino acids: CASSQAEAGRGGGAFF. For the CDR3, the DNA is TGTGCCAGCAGCCAAGCGGAGGCAGGGCGCGGCGGCGGAGCTTTCTTT. The rearrangement uses TRBV4-2 and TRBJ1-1, with a weak D call TRBD1 (5 bases). Germline CDR1 LGHNA, CDR2 YNFKEQ. This CDR3 is 16 amino acids long. V shed 1 base and J shed 10 bases, with 22 bases lying between them.

This clonotype was found many times. The rearrangement links TRBV7-2 to TRBJ1-2; 8 nucleotides align to TRBD1. This CDR3 contains 15 residues. V was clipped by 5 bases and J by 1 base; unmatched bases: 6. CDR1 is SGHTA and CDR2 is FQGNSA in the germline V gene. CDR3 amino acids: CASSEGQGGNYGYTF. Here the CDR3 DNA reads TGTGCCAGCAGCGAAGGACAGGGTGGTAACTATGGCTACACCTTC.

This clonotype was detected many times. The chain carries TRBV24-1 and TRBJ2-1; tentatively, D is TRBD1 (6 bases). CDR1 and CDR2 (germline): KGHDR, SFDVKD. This CDR3 region has 15 residues. The V and J ends lost 4 bases and 5 bases respectively, with 14 bases between them. The CDR3 nucleotides are TGTGCCACCAGTGACCCGGACAGTGGGCACAATGAGCAGTTCTTC. This gives the protein CATSDPDSGHNEQFF.

This clonotype was counted a few times. The chain links TRBV30 to TRBJ1-2; D gene ambiguous. The CDR3 is 14 residues long. V dropped 4 bases and J dropped 1 base, with 13 bases sitting between them. Germline V gives CDR1 GTSNPN, CDR2 SVGIG (reference sequence). CDR3 residues: CAWTIDGLNYGYTF. For the CDR3, the DNA is TGTGCCTGGACCATTGACGGACTTAACTATGGCTACACCTTC.

In this sample, this clonotype turned up many times. The gene calls are TRBV5-6 and TRBJ1-2; 9 bases are shared with TRBD1. The CDR3 is 15 residues long. Trimming cost V 4 bases and J 5 bases; bases outside gene matches: 9. Germline V gene sequence: CDR1 SGHDT, CDR2 YYEEEE. CDR3 nucleotide sequence: TGTGCCAGCAGCCCGAGACAGGGGGGATCGTATGGCTACACCTTC. This sequence encodes CASSPRQGGSYGYTF. The whole variable domain, filled in from reference TRBV5-6 and TRBJ1-2, reads DAGVTQSPTHLIKTRGQQVTLRCSPKSGHDTVSWYQQALGQGPQFIFQYYEEEERQRGNFPDRFSGHQFPNYSSELNVNALLLGDSALYLCASSPRQGGSYGYTFGSGTRLTVV.

Many counts were recorded for this clonotype. The chain employs TRBV29-1 and TRBJ2-3; the match to TRBD2 covers 11 bases. J lost 6 bases, V lost 2 bases, and 13 bases had no gene match. Germline CDR1 is SQVTM and CDR2 is ANQGSEA. The CDR3 extends over 17 amino acids. In nucleotides, the CDR3 is TGCAGCGTTGAAAGTCTAGCGGGGGGCGGGACATTGGATACGCAGTATTTT. As protein: CSVESLAGGGTLDTQYF.

The table lists this clonotype with many counts. The rearrangement links TRBV6-5 to TRBJ1-4; TRBD1 matches at 8 bases. CDR1 is MNHEY, CDR2 SVGAGI, per germline. The CDR3 loop spans 16 amino acids. The junction had 6 bases not matched to a gene; V was cut back by 4 bases and J by 2 bases. In DNA form, the CDR3 reads TGTGCCAGCAGTTCCGGGACAGGTGGGACTAATGAAAAACTGTTTTTT. Its protein is CASSSGTGGTNEKLFF.

This clonotype was seen repeatedly, ten times or more. The chain uses TRBV28 and TRBJ1-5; TRBD1 is a possible D gene (6 bases). The CDR3 covers 14 residues. The germline V and J ends were trimmed by 2 bases and 5 bases, with 10 bases remaining between them. Germline V CDR1 and CDR2: MDHEN, SYDVKM. Written as DNA, the CDR3 is TGTGCCAGCAGTTTAACAGGGATAGATCAGCCCCAGCATTTT. Its translation is CASSLTGIDQPQHF.

At least ten counts were recorded for this clonotype. The chain recombines TRBV18 with TRBJ2-2, with 8 bases that match TRBD1. With 3 bases clipped from V and 4 bases from J, the junction kept 4 bases outside the gene matches. Germline V gene lookup returns CDR1 KGHSH and CDR2 LQKENI. There are 15 residues in the CDR3. Written as DNA, the CDR3 is TGTGCCAGCTCACCGGCGGACAGGGCCACCGGGGAGCTGTTTTTT. It codes for CASSPADRATGELFF.

This clonotype was detected ten times or more. This chain connects TRBV11-2 to TRBJ1-4; tentatively, D is TRBD1 (6 bases). V was pared by 6 bases and J by 7 bases, with 18 bases between. The CDR3 is 15 residues long. Per germline, CDR1 SGHAT and CDR2 FQNNGV. In DNA, the CDR3 is TGTGCCAGCAGTCTATGGGGGCGCCGGGGTGAAAAACTGTTTTTT. Translated: CASSLWGRRGEKLFF.

The table lists this clonotype with many counts. This chain uses TRBV12-3 or TRBV12-4 with TRBJ2-2; the match to TRBD2 covers 7 bases. This CDR3 spans 16 amino acids. Unmatched junction bases numbered 9, after V lost 3 bases and J lost 5 bases. CDR3 sequence: CASSLGRGTQTGELFF. The DNA for the CDR3 is TGTGCCAGCAGTTTGGGGCGGGGGACCCAAACCGGGGAGCTGTTTTTT.